This is a list of T cell receptor beta chains from one sample in a study of blood T cell repertoires in COVID-19. This table comes from immunoSEQ multiplex PCR, and its TCRdb copy is limited to in-frame clones, with some not included. The table includes over 50,000 clones, approximately 92% detected once. The sequenced material came from peripheral blood. The source is a human donor with active COVID-19. The donor label of this sample is uncertain. Both conserved end residues are part of each CDR3. A D gene is named only where the DNA matches it firmly. Part of the rows lack a size; the others show once, few, many or a class for expanded clones.

CDR3nt: TGTGCCAGTAGTCCTAATACCCGCGCGCAGTATTTT
CDR3aa: CASSPNTRAQYF
abundance: .
j_gene: TRBJ2-3
v_gene: TRBV19
d_gene: .

CDR3nt: TGTGCCAGCAGCCAGGTCTGGGCAGGGGACACTGAAGCTTTCTTT
CDR3aa: CASSQVWAGDTEAFF
abundance: once
j_gene: TRBJ1-1
v_gene: TRBV3-1/TRBV3-2
d_gene: .

CDR3nt: TGTGCCAGCAGTCCTGGACAGGGGCGGGCGGAGCAGTACTTC
CDR3aa: CASSPGQGRAEQYF
abundance: .
j_gene: TRBJ2-7
v_gene: TRBV27
d_gene: TRBD1

CDR3nt: TGTGCCAGCAGTTCCAGGAGGCCTTACAATGAGCAGTTCTTC
CDR3aa: CASSSRRPYNEQFF
abundance: .
j_gene: TRBJ2-1
v_gene: TRBV11-2
d_gene: .

CDR3nt: TGTGCCAGCAGCTTAACACAGGGGTCTAACTATGGCTACACCTTC
CDR3aa: CASSLTQGSNYGYTF
abundance: .
j_gene: TRBJ1-2
v_gene: TRBV7-2
d_gene: TRBD1

CDR3nt: TGTGCCAGCAGCCAACAGGGACTCTATGGCTACACCTTC
CDR3aa: CASSQQGLYGYTF
abundance: once
j_gene: TRBJ1-2
v_gene: TRBV3-1/TRBV3-2
d_gene: .

CDR3nt: TGCGCCAGCAGTCGGACTGGGCTCGACGAGCAGTACTTC
CDR3aa: CASSRTGLDEQYF
abundance: .
j_gene: TRBJ2-7
v_gene: TRBV5-1
d_gene: .

CDR3nt: TGTGCCAGCAGCCAACGGGACAGGGGGGACACTGAAGCTTTCTTT
CDR3aa: CASSQRDRGDTEAFF
abundance: .
j_gene: TRBJ1-1
v_gene: TRBV6-6
d_gene: TRBD1

CDR3nt: TGTGCCAGCAGTGAATGGGCGGGACAGGGCACAGATACGCAGTATTTT
CDR3aa: CASSEWAGQGTDTQYF
abundance: .
j_gene: TRBJ2-3
v_gene: TRBV2
d_gene: TRBD1

CDR3nt: TGTGCCAGCAGCTTAGGAGGGGCAGGGGCGGCCTCACCCCTCCACTTT
CDR3aa: CASSLGGAGAASPLHF
abundance: .
j_gene: TRBJ1-6
v_gene: TRBV7-9
d_gene: .